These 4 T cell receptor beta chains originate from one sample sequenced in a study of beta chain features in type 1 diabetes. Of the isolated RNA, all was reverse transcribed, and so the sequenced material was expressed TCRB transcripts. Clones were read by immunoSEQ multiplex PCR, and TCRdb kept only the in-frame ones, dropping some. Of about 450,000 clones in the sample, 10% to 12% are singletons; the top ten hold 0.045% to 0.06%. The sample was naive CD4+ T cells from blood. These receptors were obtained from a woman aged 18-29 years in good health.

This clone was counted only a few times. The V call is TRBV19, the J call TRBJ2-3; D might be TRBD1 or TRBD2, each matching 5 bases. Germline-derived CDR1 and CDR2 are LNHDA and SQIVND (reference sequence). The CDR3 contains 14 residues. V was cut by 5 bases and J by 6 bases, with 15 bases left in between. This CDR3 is CASSPGPPVDTQYF. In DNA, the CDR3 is TGTGCCAGTAGTCCGGGACCACCTGTGGATACGCAGTATTTT.

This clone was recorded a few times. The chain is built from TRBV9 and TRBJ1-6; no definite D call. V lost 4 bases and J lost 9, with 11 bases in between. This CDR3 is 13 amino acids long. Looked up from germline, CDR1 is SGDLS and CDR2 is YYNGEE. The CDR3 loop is CASSRDDRSPLHF. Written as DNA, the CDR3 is TGTGCCAGCAGCCGGGATGATCGTTCACCCCTCCACTTT.

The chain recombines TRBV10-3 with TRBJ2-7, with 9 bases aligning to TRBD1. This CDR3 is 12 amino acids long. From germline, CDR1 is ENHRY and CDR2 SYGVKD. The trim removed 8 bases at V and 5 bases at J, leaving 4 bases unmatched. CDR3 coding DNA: TGTGCCATCGGACAGGGGATTCACGAGCAGTACTTC. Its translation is CAIGQGIHEQYF.

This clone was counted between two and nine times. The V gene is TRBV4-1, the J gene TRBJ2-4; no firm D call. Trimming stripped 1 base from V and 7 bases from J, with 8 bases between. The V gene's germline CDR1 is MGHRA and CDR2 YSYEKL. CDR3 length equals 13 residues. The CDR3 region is CASSQGSANIQYF. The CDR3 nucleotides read TGCGCCAGCAGCCAAGGAAGCGCGAACATTCAGTACTTC.